This is a list of T cell receptor beta chains from one sample in a study of blood T cell repertoires in COVID-19. Sequenced by immunoSEQ multiplex PCR; TCRdb stores in-frame clones only, minus some. The sample has fewer than 250,000 clones, approximately 85% seen once; the top ten hold under 5%. The source material was peripheral blood. The receptors shown here come from a man in his fifties or sixties with acute or convalescent COVID-19. CDR3s include the opening cysteine and the closing phenylalanine or tryptophan. Fields, in order: V gene, clone size, D gene, J gene, CDR3 DNA, CDR3 protein. A D gene is named only where the DNA matches it firmly. Size tells how often a clone was seen (once, few, many) or the class of an expanded clone, and some rows leave it out.

V: TRBV7-9
size: once
D: -
J: TRBJ2-7
DNA: TGTGCCAGCAGCCCGAGGGGGGGGTACTCCTACGAGCAGTACTTC
CDR3: CASSPRGGYSYEQYF

V: TRBV6-5
size: -
D: TRBD1
J: TRBJ2-1
DNA: TGTGCCAGCAGGGGACAGACGTTATACAATGAGCAGTTCTTC
CDR3: CASRGQTLYNEQFF

V: TRBV30
size: -
D: -
J: TRBJ1-5
DNA: TGTGCCTGGAGTGAGGCCTTTTCAGGGGGCAATCAGCCCCAGCATTTT
CDR3: CAWSEAFSGGNQPQHF

V: TRBV6-5
size: -
D: TRBD1
J: TRBJ1-1
DNA: TGTGCCAGCAGTTACAGGGGGCCGAACACTGAAGCTTTCTTT
CDR3: CASSYRGPNTEAFF

V: TRBV3-1/TRBV3-2
size: -
D: TRBD2
J: TRBJ2-5
DNA: TGTGCCAGCAGCCAAGATTTTTCAACTAGCGGGAGTTCAGAGACCCAGTACTTC
CDR3: CASSQDFSTSGSSETQYF

V: TRBV7-2
size: -
D: TRBD1
J: TRBJ2-7
DNA: TGTGCCAGCAGCTCAGACCTGTGGGGACAGGGGCCCTCCTACGAGCAGTACTTC
CDR3: CASSSDLWGQGPSYEQYF

V: TRBV19
size: -
D: -
J: TRBJ2-7
DNA: TGTGCCAGTAGATCGAAAGGTAGCGGTCCATCCTACGAGCAGTACTTC
CDR3: CASRSKGSGPSYEQYF

V: TRBV19
size: -
D: -
J: TRBJ1-2
DNA: TGTGCCAGTAGTATGGGCAGAGCCTATGGCTACACCTTC
CDR3: CASSMGRAYGYTF

V: TRBV7-9
size: -
D: TRBD1
J: TRBJ2-7
DNA: TGTGCCAGCAGCTTACGGGACAGCAGCTCCTACGAGCAGTACTTC
CDR3: CASSLRDSSSYEQYF

V: TRBV15
size: -
D: -
J: TRBJ2-7
DNA: TGTGCCACCAGCAGGGTGACATCCTCCTACGAGCAGTACTTC
CDR3: CATSRVTSSYEQYF

V: TRBV23-1
size: -
D: -
J: TRBJ1-5
DNA: TGCGCCAGCAGTCCTAGATTACCCCGTAGCCCTCAGGGGAATCAGCCCCAGCATTTT
CDR3: CASSPRLPRSPQGNQPQHF

V: TRBV28
size: once
D: -
J: TRBJ1-2
DNA: TGTGCCAGCAGTCAGGGAGGAGGGACCTATGGCTACACCTTC
CDR3: CASSQGGGTYGYTF

V: TRBV7-3
size: once
D: TRBD1
J: TRBJ1-1
DNA: TGTGCCAGCAGCATATCAGGGGGGAACACTGAAGCTTTCTTT
CDR3: CASSISGGNTEAFF

V: TRBV19
size: -
D: -
J: TRBJ1-5
DNA: TGTGCCAGTAGTATTCAGGGGTTCATGAGGGGCAATCAGCCCCAGCATTTT
CDR3: CASSIQGFMRGNQPQHF

V: TRBV10-3
size: -
D: -
J: TRBJ1-4
DNA: TGTGCCATCAGTGAGTTTCGGGGGGTTTATGAAAAACTGTTTTTT
CDR3: CAISEFRGVYEKLFF

V: TRBV9
size: -
D: TRBD2
J: TRBJ2-1
DNA: TGTGCCAGCAGCGTAGGGCTAGCGGGGGTAGGGTGGCATGAGCAGTTCTTC
CDR3: CASSVGLAGVGWHEQFF

V: TRBV11-2
size: -
D: -
J: TRBJ2-1
DNA: TGTGCCAGCAGCTTAGAGGACAGCCACAATGAGCAGTTCTTC
CDR3: CASSLEDSHNEQFF

V: TRBV2
size: -
D: TRBD2
J: TRBJ2-1
DNA: TGTGCCAGCAGGACCGGGACTAGCGGGAGCAATGAGCAGTTCTTC
CDR3: CASRTGTSGSNEQFF

V: TRBV21-1
size: -
D: -
J: TRBJ2-4
DNA: TGTGCCAGCAGCAATTTATGGGGCCAGACCAAAAACATTCAGTACTTC
CDR3: CASSNLWGQTKNIQYF

V: TRBV6-5
size: -
D: -
J: TRBJ2-7
DNA: TGTGCCAGCAGAGTGGAGGAGGGCAGCTCCTACGAGCAGTACTTC
CDR3: CASRVEEGSSYEQYF

V: TRBV19
size: -
D: TRBD1
J: TRBJ1-4
DNA: TGTGCCAGTAGTATAGTACGGGACAGGCTTGCAACTAATGAAAAACTGTTTTTT
CDR3: CASSIVRDRLATNEKLFF

V: TRBV5-8
size: -
D: TRBD1
J: TRBJ1-2
DNA: TGTGCCAGCAGCTCGGACGACAGGGGGCGTCTAGTTAACTATGGCTACACCTTC
CDR3: CASSSDDRGRLVNYGYTF

V: TRBV27
size: -
D: TRBD2
J: TRBJ2-7
DNA: TGTGCCAGCAGTTCTAGCGGGAGTGGGGCCTACGAGCAGTACTTC
CDR3: CASSSSGSGAYEQYF

V: TRBV30
size: -
D: -
J: TRBJ1-4
DNA: TGTGCCTGGAGTGGAACGTTTCAGAATGAAAAACTGTTTTTT
CDR3: CAWSGTFQNEKLFF

V: TRBV7-3
size: -
D: -
J: TRBJ2-1
DNA: TGTGCCAGCAGCGCAAACTCGGGTGAGCAGTTCTTC
CDR3: CASSANSGEQFF

V: TRBV9
size: -
D: TRBD1
J: TRBJ1-2
DNA: TGTGCCAGCAGACTTACAGGGGTCCGGGATGGCTACACCTTC
CDR3: CASRLTGVRDGYTF

V: TRBV29-1
size: -
D: TRBD2
J: TRBJ2-7
DNA: TGCAGCGCCCAAAGATCTAGCGGGAGTCCTCCCTACGAGCAGTACTTC
CDR3: CSAQRSSGSPPYEQYF

V: TRBV27
size: -
D: TRBD1
J: TRBJ2-7
DNA: TGTGCCAGCAGTCCCCCGGGACAGGGGGCTGACGAGCAGTACTTC
CDR3: CASSPPGQGADEQYF

V: TRBV5-4
size: -
D: -
J: TRBJ2-2
DNA: TGTGCCAGCAGCTTGGCCGGGATGTCCACCGGGGAGCTGTTTTTT
CDR3: CASSLAGMSTGELFF

V: TRBV5-6
size: -
D: -
J: TRBJ1-6
DNA: TGTGCCAGCAGCTTGGAACAGGGAGGGTCACCCCTCCACTTT
CDR3: CASSLEQGGSPLHF

V: TRBV9
size: few
D: -
J: TRBJ2-1
DNA: TGTGCCAGCAGCGTAGGTGACGGAGACTACAATGAGCAGTTCTTC
CDR3: CASSVGDGDYNEQFF

V: TRBV20-1
size: -
D: -
J: TRBJ2-2
DNA: TGCAGTGCTAGAGGGCTAGAAGAGCTGTTTTTT
CDR3: CSARGLEELFF

V: TRBV5-1
size: -
D: -
J: TRBJ2-3
DNA: TGCGCCAGCAGCTCGTCGGGAGATACGCAGTATTTT
CDR3: CASSSSGDTQYF

V: TRBV23-1
size: -
D: -
J: TRBJ1-5
DNA: TGCGCCAGCAGTCAATTACAGGTACCCAATCAGCCCCAGCATTTT
CDR3: CASSQLQVPNQPQHF

V: TRBV5-4
size: once
D: TRBD2
J: TRBJ2-7
DNA: TGTGCCAGCAAGCGGGACGCCAACCTAGACGAGCAGTACTTC
CDR3: CASKRDANLDEQYF

V: TRBV9
size: -
D: TRBD2
J: TRBJ2-3
DNA: TGTGCCAGCAGCGTACCCAGACTAGCGGGGGGCGGGGATACGCAGTATTTT
CDR3: CASSVPRLAGGGDTQYF

V: TRBV2
size: -
D: TRBD1
J: TRBJ1-1
DNA: TGTGCCAGCAGTCCTACAGGGGATTGGACTGAAGCTTTCTTT
CDR3: CASSPTGDWTEAFF

V: TRBV30
size: -
D: -
J: TRBJ1-5
DNA: TGTGCCTGGAGTCGGGGGATTGATCAGCCCCAGCATTTT
CDR3: CAWSRGIDQPQHF